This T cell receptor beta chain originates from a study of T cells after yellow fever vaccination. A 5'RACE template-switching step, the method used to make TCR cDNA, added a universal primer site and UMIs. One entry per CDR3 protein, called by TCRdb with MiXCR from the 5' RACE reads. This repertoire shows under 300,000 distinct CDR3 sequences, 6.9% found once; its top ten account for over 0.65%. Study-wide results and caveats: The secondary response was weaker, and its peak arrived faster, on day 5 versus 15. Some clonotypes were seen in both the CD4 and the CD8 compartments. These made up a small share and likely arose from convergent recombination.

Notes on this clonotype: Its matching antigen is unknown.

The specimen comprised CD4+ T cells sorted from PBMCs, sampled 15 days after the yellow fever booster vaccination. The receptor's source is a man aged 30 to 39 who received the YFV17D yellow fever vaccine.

Here the CDR3 DNA reads TGTGCCAGCAGCTTATTTGGATTTCCGAGCTCCTACGAGCAGTACTTC. The encoded protein is CASSLFGFPSSYEQYF. The rearrangement joins TRBV5-5 to TRBJ2-7; D not certain. Germline values: CDR1 SGHKS, CDR2 YYEKEE (reference sequence). V lost 2 bases to trimming and J lost 0 bases, with 15 bases between them. This CDR3 is 16 amino acids long.